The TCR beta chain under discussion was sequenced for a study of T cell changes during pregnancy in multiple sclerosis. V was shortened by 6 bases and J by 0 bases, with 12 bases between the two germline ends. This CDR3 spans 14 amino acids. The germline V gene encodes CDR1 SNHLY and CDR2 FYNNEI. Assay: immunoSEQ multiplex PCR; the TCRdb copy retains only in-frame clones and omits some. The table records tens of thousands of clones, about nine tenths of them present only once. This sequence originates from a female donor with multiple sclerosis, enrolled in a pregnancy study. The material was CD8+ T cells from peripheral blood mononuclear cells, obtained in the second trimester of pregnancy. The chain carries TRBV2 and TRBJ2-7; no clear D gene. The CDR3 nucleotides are TGTGCCAGCAGACTGGCTAGTGCCTCCTACGAGCAGTACTTC. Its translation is CASRLASASYEQYF.